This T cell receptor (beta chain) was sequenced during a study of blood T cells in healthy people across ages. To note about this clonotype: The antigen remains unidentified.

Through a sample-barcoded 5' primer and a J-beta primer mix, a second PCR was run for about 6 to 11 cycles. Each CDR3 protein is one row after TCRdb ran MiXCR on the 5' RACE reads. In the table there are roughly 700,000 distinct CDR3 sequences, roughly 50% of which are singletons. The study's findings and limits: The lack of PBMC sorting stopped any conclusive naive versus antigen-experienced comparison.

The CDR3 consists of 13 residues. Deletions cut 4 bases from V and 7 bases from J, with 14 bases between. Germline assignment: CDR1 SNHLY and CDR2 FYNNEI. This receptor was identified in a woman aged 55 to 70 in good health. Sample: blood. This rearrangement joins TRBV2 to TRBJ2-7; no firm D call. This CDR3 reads CASSVGEVGEQYF. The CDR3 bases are TGTGCCAGCAGTGTCGGTGAGGTCGGAGAGCAGTACTTC.